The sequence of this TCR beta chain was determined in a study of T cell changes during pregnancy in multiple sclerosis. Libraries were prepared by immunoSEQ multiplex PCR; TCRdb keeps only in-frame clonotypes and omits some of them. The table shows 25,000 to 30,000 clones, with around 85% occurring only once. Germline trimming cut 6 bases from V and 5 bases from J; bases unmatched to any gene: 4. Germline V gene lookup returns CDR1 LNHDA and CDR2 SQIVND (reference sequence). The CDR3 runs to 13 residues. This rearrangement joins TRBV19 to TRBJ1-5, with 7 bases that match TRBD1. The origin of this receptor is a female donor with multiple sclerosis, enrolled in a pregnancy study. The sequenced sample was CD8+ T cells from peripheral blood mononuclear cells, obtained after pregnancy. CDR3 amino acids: CASSPTGDQPQHF. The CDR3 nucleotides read TGTGCCAGTAGCCCCACAGGGGATCAGCCCCAGCATTTT.